The 9 T cell receptor beta chains below all came from one sample that was sequenced in a study of patients and donors after allogeneic stem cell transplantation. TCRdb fed the RT-PCR reads into MiXCR, producing one record per CDR3 protein. The sample has tens of thousands of distinct CDR3 sequences; around 48% are singletons. The material sequenced was blood, either unsorted or a sorted T cell fraction (not recorded which). These TCRs come from a human donor who was either an allogeneic HSCT recipient or a stem cell or donor lymphocyte infusion donor (not recorded which). It is not recorded whose cells these are; they may come from a transplant donor.

This chain links TRBV6-2 or TRBV6-3 with TRBJ1-1; D gene uncertain. The CDR3 loop spans 12 amino acids. V was shortened by 8 bases and J by 6 bases, with 13 bases between the two germline ends. CDR1 MNHEY and CDR2 SVGEGT come from the germline V gene. CDR3 sequence reads: CASGLRVAEAFF. For the CDR3, the DNA is TGTGCCAGCGGTTTGAGGGTCGCTGAAGCTTTCTTT.

The V call is TRBV12-3 or TRBV12-4, the J call TRBJ1-4; a weak D match, TRBD1 (5 bases). The V end was cut by 2 bases, the J end by 7 bases, with 11 bases between. The length of the CDR3 is 14 residues. The CDR3 region has the DNA TGTGCCAGCAGTTTACGGTCAGGGACTGAAAAACTGTTTTTT. The encoded protein is CASSLRSGTEKLFF.

The CDR3 region has the DNA TGCGCCAGCAGCTGGACCGGGACAGAGGGGGAAAAACTGTTTTTT. It specifies CASSWTGTEGEKLFF. V and J are TRBV5-1 and TRBJ1-4; TRBD1 matches at 7 bases. The V gene's germline CDR1 is SGHRS and CDR2 YFSETQ. The length of the CDR3 is 15 residues. With 3 bases clipped from V and 8 bases from J, the junction kept 10 bases outside the gene matches. Together with reference TRBV5-1 and TRBJ1-4, the CDR3 gives the full variable domain: KAGVTQTPRYLIKTRGQQVTLSCSPISGHRSVSWYQQTPGQGLQFLFEYFSETQRNKGNFPGRFSGRQFSNSRSEMNVSTLELGDSALYLCASSWTGTEGEKLFFGSGTQLSVL.

The rearrangement links TRBV10-3 to TRBJ1-1; tentatively, D is TRBD1 (5 bases). V was cut by 0 bases and J by 1 base, with 12 bases left in between. Germline CDR1 and CDR2: ENHRY and SYGVKD. This CDR3 comprises 16 residues. As DNA, the CDR3 is TGTGCCATCAGTGAGTCGGACGGGGGTAAGAACACTGAAGCTTTCTTT. Its translation: CAISESDGGKNTEAFF.

The chain links TRBV9 to TRBJ2-7; D tentatively reads TRBD1 or TRBD2 (5 bases each). V gave up 3 bases and J gave up 2 bases, with 15 bases separating them. This CDR3 contains 15 residues. The germline CDR1 and CDR2 sequences are SGDLS and YYNGEE. The CDR3 DNA follows: TGTGCCAGCAGCGCCGGGACGGACCACCCCTACGAGCAGTACTTC. Translating gives CASSAGTDHPYEQYF.

V usage is TRBV3-1 and J usage is TRBJ2-3; 11 bases match TRBD2. The CDR3 loop spans 21 amino acids. Losses at the gene ends were 0 bases for V and 1 base for J; bases not matched to a gene: 15. Germline CDR1 LGHDT, CDR2 YNNKEL (reference sequence). In nucleotides, the CDR3 is TGTGCCAGCAGCCAAGAATTATTTTTGACTAGCGGGGCGTTCGGCACAGATACGCAGTATTTT. Protein sequence: CASSQELFLTSGAFGTDTQYF.

The V call is TRBV5-6, the J call TRBJ1-3; 9 bases fit TRBD1. Germline-derived CDR1 and CDR2 are SGHDT and YYEEEE. V lost 4 bases to trimming and J lost 3 bases; unmatched junction nucleotides: 5. This CDR3 contains 15 residues. CDR3 sequence: CASSPQGADGNTIYF. DNA of the CDR3: TGTGCCAGCAGCCCACAGGGGGCAGATGGAAACACCATATATTTT.

The rearrangement links TRBV5-1 to TRBJ1-1; no reliable D call. The CDR3 is made up of 15 amino acids. Germline V gene lookup returns CDR1 SGHRS and CDR2 YFSETQ. V lost 3 bases and J lost 1, with 13 bases in between. The CDR3 loop reads CASSSAGRQNTEAFF. DNA for the CDR3: TGCGCCAGCAGCTCCGCGGGCCGGCAGAACACTGAAGCTTTCTTT.

This clonotype appeared a single time. V and J are TRBV19 and TRBJ2-2; weak D call: TRBD1 (6 bases). CDR3 length equals 15 residues. Trimming removed 5 bases at V and 6 bases at J, with 16 bases between. Germline V CDR1 and CDR2: LNHDA, SQIVND (reference sequence). CDR3 DNA: TGTGCCAGTAGTCCACAAAAACAGGGCCCCGGGGAGCTGTTTTTT. Its protein product is CASSPQKQGPGELFF.